The clone carrying this T cell receptor (beta chain) was observed a handful of times. The junction had 7 bases not matched to a gene; V was cut back by 0 bases and J by 8 bases. Germline V gene lookup returns CDR1 SNHLY and CDR2 FYNNEI. The CDR3 consists of 16 residues. These data belong to a study of blood T cell repertoires in COVID-19. Libraries were prepared by immunoSEQ multiplex PCR; TCRdb keeps only in-frame clonotypes and omits some of them. Seen here are about 250,000 clones, roughly 80% observed once, and the top ten hold 4.4%. This chain connects TRBV2 to TRBJ2-1; TRBD2 agrees at 10 bases. The sequencing input was peripheral blood. The clonotype comes from a man in his forties or fifties with active or convalescent COVID-19. Written as DNA, the CDR3 is TGTGCCAGCAGTGAAGCCCAGCGGGGGGGCCTTGATGAGCAGTTCTTC. Translating gives CASSEAQRGGLDEQFF.